Each of the 18 T cell receptor beta chains below was sequenced from the same sample in a study of cytomegalovirus exposure and HLA in healthy donors. The PCR was carried out with 60 Vbeta primers and 13 Jbeta primers. Libraries were prepared by immunoSEQ multiplex PCR; TCRdb keeps only in-frame clonotypes and omits some of them. The data hold 200,000 or so clones, with under 90% observed a single time. Sequencing was carried out using PBMCs. These receptors were collected from a boy between 2 and 10 years old in good health and CMV-seronegative.

V gene TRBV5-5 combines with J gene TRBJ2-7; D possibly corresponds to TRBD2 (5 bases). In germline, CDR1 is SGHKS, CDR2 YYEKEE (reference sequence). The CDR3 loop spans 16 amino acids. Trimming removed 0 bases at V and 2 bases at J, with 15 bases between. The CDR3 DNA reads as TGTGCCAGCAGCTTGGGCCCCAGCGGTGGTCCCTACGAGCAGTACTTC. It encodes CASSLGPSGGPYEQYF.

The rearrangement joins TRBV2 to TRBJ1-6, with 10 bases that match TRBD1. This CDR3 contains 15 residues. The germline gives CDR1 SNHLY, CDR2 FYNNEI. J was trimmed by 10 bases and V by 7 bases; bases with no gene match: 10. The CDR3 loop reads CASTPTGGVYSPLHF. CDR3 DNA sequence: TGTGCCAGCACCCCGACAGGGGGCGTTTACTCACCCCTCCACTTT.

V is TRBV7-8 and J is TRBJ2-7, with TRBD2 matching over 10 bases. The CDR3 totals 17 residues. The germline V gene has CDR1 SGHVS and CDR2 FQNEAQ. V was pared by 0 bases and J by 5 bases, with 10 bases of the junction left unmatched. CDR3 nucleotide sequence: TGTGCCAGCAGCTTAGCGCCGCTAGCGGGGGTGTGGGACGAGCAGTACTTC. Its translation is CASSLAPLAGVWDEQYF.

Only one count was recorded for this clone. The rearrangement joins TRBV7-9 to TRBJ2-7, with unresolved D. There are 13 residues in the CDR3. Between the trimmed V and J ends, which lost 2 bases and 6 bases, there was a span of 11 bases. The germline V gene encodes CDR1 SEHNR and CDR2 FQNEAQ (reference sequence). CDR3 sequence reads: CASSLRTESEQYF. The CDR3 DNA reads TGTGCCAGCAGCTTACGTACAGAGTCCGAGCAGTACTTC.

In DNA form, the CDR3 reads TGTGCCAGCAGCTTAAATGGACAGGGAGGTTCACCCCTCCACTTT. Protein product: CASSLNGQGGSPLHF. This rearrangement joins TRBV7-3 to TRBJ1-6; the match to TRBD1 covers 8 bases. Trimming took 1 base from V and 9 from J; bases not matched to a gene: 5. Per germline, CDR1 SGHTA and CDR2 FQGTGA. The CDR3 has 15 residues. Complete variable domain (other parts from reference TRBV7-3 and TRBJ1-6): GAGVSQTPSNKVTEKGKYVELRCDPISGHTALYWYRQSLGQGPEFLIYFQGTGAADDSGLPNDRFFAVRPEGSVSTLKIQRTERGDSAVYLCASSLNGQGGSPLHFGNGTRLTVT.

As to this clone: Compared with germline, one end of the junction differs, possibly owing to a read error. The sample contains more than one DNA sequence encoding this CDR3. The chain uses TRBV13 and TRBJ1-3; a weak D match, TRBD1 (5 bases). The CDR3 has 13 residues. Germline CDR1 reads PRHDT; CDR2 reads FYEKMQ (reference sequence). CDR3 nucleotide sequence: TGTGCTAGCAGCCTTCAGCGGGGCGACACCATATATTTT. Translating it yields CASSLQRGDTIYF.

This clone has only a few counts. The V gene is TRBV9, the J gene TRBJ1-2; no definite D call. Germline lookup yields CDR1 SGDLS and CDR2 YYNGEE. This CDR3 is built from 11 residues. Trimming shortened V by 3 bases and J by 11 bases, and 11 bases separated the two germline ends. CDR3 sequence: CASSGGSRYTF. The CDR3 DNA sequence: TGTGCCAGCAGCGGAGGGTCGAGGTACACCTTC.

This sequence joins TRBV6-5 and TRBJ2-5; 11 nucleotides match TRBD2. This CDR3 contains 15 residues. Looked up from germline, CDR1 is MNHEY and CDR2 is SVGAGI. After removal of 6 bases from V and 3 bases from J, the junction contained 6 bases not matched to a gene. The CDR3 loop is CASRSLLAGEETQYF. As DNA, the CDR3 is TGTGCCAGCAGAAGTCTACTAGCGGGGGAAGAGACCCAGTACTTC.

This clone was counted only a few times. This chain links TRBV29-1 with TRBJ2-1, with 8 bases that match TRBD2. Germline V gene sequence: CDR1 SQVTM, CDR2 ANQGSEA. The CDR3 is made up of 13 amino acids. With V trimmed by 8 bases and J by 6 bases, 9 bases remained unmatched. The CDR3 coding sequence is TGCAGCCTGGTGTCGGGGGGGCGCAATGAGCAGTTCTTC. Translation: CSLVSGGRNEQFF.

The J gene is TRBJ2-5, the V gene TRBV7-9; 7 bases match TRBD1. Judging by the DNA end, TRBJ2-7 fits better; the J call may be wrong. This CDR3 comprises 15 residues. Germline V gene data show CDR1 as SEHNR and CDR2 as FQNEAQ (reference sequence). The CDR3 nucleotides read TGTGCCAGCAGCTCAAATGCATACAGGGGCCACGAGCAGTACTTC. Translation: CASSSNAYRGHEQYF.

The chain combines TRBV9 with TRBJ1-1; 8 positions match TRBD1. Germline assignment: CDR1 SGDLS and CDR2 YYNGEE. With 4 bases clipped from V and 6 bases from J, the junction kept 11 bases outside the gene matches. The CDR3 runs 15 residues. The CDR3 region is CASSPYSRGRAEAFF. The CDR3 region has the DNA TGTGCCAGCAGCCCCTATTCCAGGGGGCGGGCTGAAGCTTTCTTT.

The chain uses TRBV11-2 and TRBJ1-1; the match to TRBD1 covers 10 bases. This CDR3 is built from 18 residues. Germline assignment: CDR1 SGHAT and CDR2 FQNNGV. The V segment lost 4 bases and the J segment 6 bases; nucleotides outside the gene matches: 17. CDR3 amino acids: CASSYHPRDRGVGAEAFF. As DNA, the CDR3 is TGTGCCAGCAGCTACCACCCCCGGGACAGGGGAGTAGGAGCTGAAGCTTTCTTT.

The chain joins TRBV19 to TRBJ1-2; D unresolved. The CDR3 runs to 13 residues. From germline, CDR1 is LNHDA and CDR2 SQIVND (reference sequence). V dropped 10 bases and J dropped 2 bases, with 14 bases sitting between them. CDR3 bases: TGTGCCACGAGGCAAGCGCTAAACTATGGCTACACCTTC. Protein sequence: CATRQALNYGYTF.

The CDR3 loop reads CASSLTGVGNEQFF. The CDR3 DNA is TGTGCCAGCAGCTTAACTGGAGTCGGGAATGAGCAGTTCTTC. The rearrangement uses TRBV7-3 and TRBJ2-1; D remains ambiguous. With 0 bases removed from V and 7 bases from J, the gap between germline ends came to 10 bases. The CDR3 runs to 14 residues. Germline V gene lookup returns CDR1 SGHTA and CDR2 FQGTGA.

The chain combines TRBV4-3 with TRBJ2-3, with D unresolved. The CDR3 length is 13 residues. Germline loops: CDR1 LGHNA, CDR2 YSLEER. Trimming cost V 0 bases and J 4 bases, with 5 bases left between them. The CDR3 nucleotides read TGCGCCAGCAGCCAAGATCAGGCAGATACGCAGTATTTT. Translated, it gives CASSQDQADTQYF.

Turning to this clone: Other nucleotide sequences in the sample specify the same CDR3. The rearrangement links TRBV20-1 to TRBJ2-5; no definite D call. The germline V and J ends were trimmed by 2 bases and 5 bases, with 6 bases remaining between them. Germline V lookup: CDR1 DFQATT, CDR2 SNEGSKA (reference sequence). This CDR3 is 11 amino acids long. The CDR3 DNA reads as TGCAGTGCTAGAACCGGGGAGACCCAGTACTTC. It translates to CSARTGETQYF.

V and J are TRBV5-1 and TRBJ2-7, with 8 bases aligning to TRBD1. The CDR3 loop spans 16 amino acids. Trimming removed 2 bases from V and 0 bases from J; junction bases left unmatched: 7. Germline CDR1 reads SGHRS; CDR2 reads YFSETQ. CDR3 coding DNA: TGCGCCAGCAGCTTCCTCGGGACAGGCACCTCCTACGAGCAGTACTTC. Amino acids: CASSFLGTGTSYEQYF.

J is TRBJ2-5 and V is TRBV2; 12 positions match TRBD2. J was trimmed by 4 bases and V by 4 bases; bases with no gene match: 10. Germline V CDR1 and CDR2: SNHLY, FYNNEI. The CDR3 has 17 amino acids. The CDR3 region has the DNA TGTGCCAGCAGTGGACTAGCGGGGGTCTTAGGAGGAGAGACCCAGTACTTC. It codes for CASSGLAGVLGGETQYF.